What follows are 25 T cell receptor beta chains derived from one specimen sequenced in a study of blood T cell repertoires in COVID-19. Generated by immunoSEQ multiplex PCR, the TCRdb table keeps only in-frame clones and is missing some. The data hold about 230,000 clones, with 88% observed a single time. The sample taken for sequencing was PBMCs or T cells enriched from blood (not recorded which). The receptors stem from a woman in her 40s with acute COVID-19.

The chain has TRBV5-6 and TRBJ1-2, with a weak D call TRBD1 (5 bases). The germline V gene encodes CDR1 SGHDT and CDR2 YYEEEE. The V and J ends lost 0 bases and 13 bases respectively, with 13 bases between them. This CDR3 has 12 amino acids. The CDR3 bases are TGTGCCAGCAGCTTGGTTCAGGGAATCATCACCTTC. This gives the protein CASSLVQGIITF.

The rearrangement joins TRBV24-1 to TRBJ1-2; D may be TRBD1 (5 bases). The CDR3 has 16 amino acids. V was clipped by 8 bases and J by 3 bases, with 21 bases between them. The germline gives CDR1 KGHDR, CDR2 SFDVKD. CDR3 bases: TGTGCCACCACCGAGGCTTACGCCCGGGGGTACTATGGCTACACCTTC. Its translation is CATTEAYARGYYGYTF.

V usage is TRBV7-8 and J usage is TRBJ2-5; D call uncertain. Trimming took 5 bases from V and 5 from J, leaving 6 bases between them. The CDR3 spans 11 residues. Germline values: CDR1 SGHVS, CDR2 FQNEAQ. DNA of the CDR3: TGTGCCAGCAGCCTCCAGGAGACCCAGTACTTC. Protein: CASSLQETQYF.

The chain has TRBV18 and TRBJ2-3, with a tentative D call TRBD2 (6 bases). The germline V gene encodes CDR1 KGHSH and CDR2 LQKENI. This CDR3 has 15 residues. V lost 4 bases to trimming and J lost 6 bases, with 17 bases between them. The CDR3 protein is CASSRTGTGPDTQYF. CDR3 in DNA: TGTGCCAGCTCACGAACCGGGACTGGTCCTGATACGCAGTATTTT.

V and J are TRBV27 and TRBJ1-5, with D possibly being TRBD1 (6 bases). Between the trimmed V and J ends, which lost 3 bases and 0 bases, there was a span of 18 bases. The CDR3 runs to 18 residues. In germline, CDR1 is MNHEY, CDR2 SMNVEV (reference sequence). CDR3 DNA sequence: TGTGCCAGCAGTTTTACAGGGCCACTTTCGTATAGCAATCAGCCCCAGCATTTT. Translated: CASSFTGPLSYSNQPQHF.

This clone is a singleton in its sample. This rearrangement joins TRBV27 to TRBJ1-6; D is possibly TRBD1 (6 bases). CDR1 MNHEY and CDR2 SMNVEV come from the germline V gene (reference sequence). V gave up 4 bases and J gave up 4 bases, with 11 bases separating them. CDR3 size: 15 residues. CDR3: CASSSQGFYNSPLHF. DNA for the CDR3: TGTGCCAGCAGTTCTCAGGGGTTTTATAATTCACCCCTCCACTTT.

The J gene is TRBJ2-5, the V gene TRBV9; the match to TRBD2 covers 7 bases. Trimming took 5 bases from V and 1 from J; bases not matched to a gene: 2. In germline, CDR1 is SGDLS, CDR2 YYNGEE. The CDR3 is made up of 13 amino acids. The CDR3 here is CASSSGGQETQYF. For the CDR3, the DNA is TGTGCCAGCAGTTCGGGAGGCCAAGAGACCCAGTACTTC.

The chain has TRBV18 and TRBJ2-7; D is ambiguous. Germline CDR1 reads KGHSH; CDR2 reads LQKENI. CDR3 length equals 14 residues. Trimming removed 3 bases at V and 0 bases at J, with 9 bases between. The DNA for the CDR3 is TGTGCCAGCTCACCGTCGACACTCTCCTACGAGCAGTACTTC. Its translation: CASSPSTLSYEQYF. The complete variable domain, with remaining parts taken from reference TRBV18 and TRBJ2-7, reads NAGVMQNPRHLVRRRGQEARLRCSPMKGHSHVYWYRQLPEEGLKFMVYLQKENIIDESGMPKERFSAEFPKEGPSILRIQQVVRGDSAAYFCASSPSTLSYEQYFGPGTRLTVT.

The rearrangement links TRBV29-1 to TRBJ2-1, with 7 bases aligning to TRBD2. Germline CDR1 SQVTM, CDR2 ANQGSEA. CDR3 size: 12 residues. In nucleotides, the CDR3 is TGCGGCGGGGGACTGCGCGACAATGAGCAGTTCTTC. Protein sequence: CGGGLRDNEQFF.

The J gene is TRBJ1-2, the V gene TRBV7-2, with D possibly TRBD1 on 6 matching bases. Trimming removed 5 bases from V and 6 bases from J, with 7 bases in between. CDR1 is SGHTA, CDR2 FQGNSA, per germline. The CDR3 sequence is 11 residues long. CDR3 sequence reads: CASSPGDGYTF. The CDR3 DNA reads as TGTGCCAGCAGCCCAGGGGATGGCTACACCTTC.

The J gene is TRBJ1-2, the V gene TRBV19; maybe TRBD1 (5 bases). The CDR3 has 17 residues. Per the germline V gene, CDR1 is LNHDA and CDR2 is SQIVND (reference sequence). V gave up 1 base and J gave up 8 bases, with 23 bases separating them. CDR3 region: CASSIAILPGNVWGYTF. The CDR3 nucleotides read TGTGCCAGTAGTATAGCCATTTTACCAGGGAACGTCTGGGGCTACACCTTC.

The chain joins TRBV7-2 to TRBJ2-1, with 12 positions matching TRBD2. The germline V gene has CDR1 SGHTA and CDR2 FQGNSA. The length of the CDR3 is 15 residues. Trimming cost V 5 bases and J 6 bases; bases outside gene matches: 5. The chain's CDR3 is CASSPPSGRANEQFF. The CDR3 DNA follows: TGTGCCAGCAGCCCCCCTAGCGGGAGGGCCAATGAGCAGTTCTTC. The variable domain in full, completed from reference TRBV7-2 and TRBJ2-1, reads GAGVSQSPSNKVTEKGKDVELRCDPISGHTALYWYRQSLGQGLEFLIYFQGNSAPDKSGLPSDRFSAERTGGSVSTLTIQRTQQEDSAVYLCASSPPSGRANEQFFGPGTRLTVL.

The CDR3 region is CASSLVQNYEQYF. The CDR3 DNA sequence: TGTGCCAGCAGCTTAGTACAGAACTACGAGCAGTACTTC. This chain links TRBV11-2 with TRBJ2-7, with no clear D. Per germline, CDR1 SGHAT and CDR2 FQNNGV. With 1 base removed from V and 3 bases from J, the gap between germline ends came to 7 bases. The CDR3 has 13 amino acids.

The chain links TRBV6-5 to TRBJ2-7; 11 bases match TRBD2. The CDR3 has 15 amino acids. Germline V gene sequence: CDR1 MNHEY, CDR2 SVGAGI. The ends lost 8 bases at V and 2 bases at J; junction bases unmatched: 8. The CDR3: CASGSIAGGPYEQYV. CDR3 nucleotides: TGTGCCAGCGGGTCGATAGCGGGAGGGCCCTACGAGCAGTACGTC.

J is TRBJ1-1 and V is TRBV9; a weak D match, TRBD1 (5 bases). From germline, CDR1 is SGDLS and CDR2 YYNGEE. The CDR3 sequence is 17 residues long. V was clipped by 0 bases and J by 2 bases, with 17 bases between them. In DNA, the CDR3 is TGTGCCAGCAGCGTAGGGGAGGGGCAGAAGTTTAACACTGAAGCTTTCTTT. Protein sequence: CASSVGEGQKFNTEAFF.

The rearrangement links TRBV28 to TRBJ2-5; D may be TRBD2 (7 bases). The CDR3 consists of 15 residues. Per germline, CDR1 MDHEN and CDR2 SYDVKM. V lost 3 bases to trimming and J lost 5 bases, with 16 bases between them. The DNA of the CDR3 is TGTGCCAGCAGTTTGCGGTCCGGGGGGCTGGAGACCCAGTACTTC. Translating it yields CASSLRSGGLETQYF.

The chain links TRBV6-2 or TRBV6-3 to TRBJ2-3; 8 bases are a match to TRBD2. Trimming took 6 bases from V and 3 from J; bases not matched to a gene: 8. The CDR3 loop spans 15 amino acids. CDR1 and CDR2 from the germline V gene are MNHEY and SVGEGT. The CDR3 protein is CASSPVGGATDTQYF. CDR3 nucleotide sequence: TGTGCCAGCAGCCCCGTCGGGGGGGCGACAGATACGCAGTATTTT.

This clone was counted once. This chain links TRBV23-1 with TRBJ2-7; 9 nucleotides align to TRBD1. TRBV23-1 is recorded as an ORF, its role being uncertain. This CDR3 comprises 14 residues. V was pared by 3 bases and J by 5 bases, with 5 bases of the junction left unmatched. CDR3 DNA: TGCGCCAGCAGTCACCTGGACAGGGGAGACGAGCAGTACGTC. Its translation is CASSHLDRGDEQYV.

The gene calls are TRBV7-2 and TRBJ2-5, with 9 bases lining up with TRBD1. Germline loops: CDR1 SGHTA, CDR2 FQGNSA. The J segment lost 4 bases and the V segment lost 5 bases, leaving 2 bases of the junction unmatched. This CDR3 contains 13 residues. CDR3 amino acids: CASSQGQGETQYF. For the CDR3, the DNA is TGTGCCAGCAGCCAGGGACAGGGAGAGACCCAGTACTTC.

The chain recombines TRBV13 with TRBJ2-3; 12 bases map to TRBD2. The germline V gene has CDR1 PRHDT and CDR2 FYEKMQ (reference sequence). CDR3 length: 19 residues. Trimming removed 5 bases from V and 2 bases from J; junction bases left unmatched: 14. The CDR3 nucleotides read TGTGCCAGCAGCCCCACTTCTAGCGGGAGGGTGTCTAACACAGATACGCAGTATTTT. Its translation: CASSPTSSGRVSNTDTQYF.

V is TRBV5-1 and J is TRBJ1-4; 8 bases match TRBD1. The CDR3 runs 15 residues. The germline gives CDR1 SGHRS, CDR2 YFSETQ. The J segment lost 2 bases and the V segment lost 5 bases, leaving 5 bases of the junction unmatched. DNA of the CDR3: TGCGCCAGCAGGACAGGGGCAGCCACTAATGAAAAACTGTTTTTT. Its protein product is CASRTGAATNEKLFF.

The CDR3 DNA reads as TGTGCCAGCAGCTTGTTTGTGGGGGCGACTGGAAACACCATATATTTT. This encodes CASSLFVGATGNTIYF. This chain uses TRBV5-8 with TRBJ1-3; the D gene is possibly TRBD1 (6 bases). This CDR3 has 16 residues. The germline V gene has CDR1 SGHTS and CDR2 YDEGEE. V lost 1 base, J lost 2 bases, and 13 bases lay in between.

This chain links TRBV5-1 with TRBJ1-1; perhaps TRBD1 as D (5 bases). The CDR3 runs 15 residues. CDR1 and CDR2 from the germline V gene are SGHRS and YFSETQ. With 0 bases removed from V and 3 bases from J, the gap between germline ends came to 12 bases. The CDR3 DNA reads TGCGCCAGCAGCTTGGGGGAGGGGCCCCACACTGAAGCTTTCTTT. Translated: CASSLGEGPHTEAFF.

This clone was counted only a few times. Its ends do not fully match the called genes, so a read error is possible. In DNA, the CDR3 is TGTGCCTGGAGTCACACCAACACAGAAGCTTTCTTT. It codes for CAWSHTNTEAFF. The chain links TRBV30 to TRBJ1-1; unclear D gene. The CDR3 runs 12 residues. CDR1 is GTSNPN and CDR2 is SVGIG in the germline V gene (reference sequence). The entire variable domain, with the rest obtained from reference TRBV30 and TRBJ1-1, is as follows: SQTIHQWPATLVQPVGSPLSLECTVEGTSNPNLYWYRQAAGRGLQLLFYSVGIGQISSEVPQNLSASRPQDRQFILSSKKLLLSDSGFYLCAWSHTNTEAFFGQGTRLTVV.

The V call is TRBV3-1 (or the pseudogene TRBV3-2), the J call TRBJ1-2; 7 bases agree with TRBD1. This CDR3 has 13 amino acids. J lost 6 bases, V lost 3 bases, and 4 bases had no gene match. Germline CDR1 LGHDT, CDR2 YNNKEL (reference sequence). CDR3 DNA: TGTGCCAGCAGCCACAGGGGGTCGGATGGCTACACCTTC. This translates into CASSHRGSDGYTF.